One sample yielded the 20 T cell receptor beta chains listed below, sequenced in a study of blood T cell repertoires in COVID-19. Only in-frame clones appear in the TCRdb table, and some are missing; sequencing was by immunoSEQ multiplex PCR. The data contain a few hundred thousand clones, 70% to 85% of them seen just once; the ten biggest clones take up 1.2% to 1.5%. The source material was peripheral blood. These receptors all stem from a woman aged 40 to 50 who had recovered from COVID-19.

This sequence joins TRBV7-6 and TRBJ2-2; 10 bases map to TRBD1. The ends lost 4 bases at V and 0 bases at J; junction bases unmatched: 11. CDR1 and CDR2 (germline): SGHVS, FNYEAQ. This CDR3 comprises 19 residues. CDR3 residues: CASSSPGEGQGANTGELFF. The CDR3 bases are TGTGCCAGCAGCTCCCCGGGGGAAGGACAGGGGGCGAACACCGGGGAGCTGTTTTTT.

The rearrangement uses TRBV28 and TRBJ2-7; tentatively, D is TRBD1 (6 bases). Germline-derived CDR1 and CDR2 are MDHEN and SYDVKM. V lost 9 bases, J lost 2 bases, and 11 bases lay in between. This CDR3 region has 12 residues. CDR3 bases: TGTGCCAGTGGACAGCAGACCTACGAGCAGTACTTC. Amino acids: CASGQQTYEQYF.

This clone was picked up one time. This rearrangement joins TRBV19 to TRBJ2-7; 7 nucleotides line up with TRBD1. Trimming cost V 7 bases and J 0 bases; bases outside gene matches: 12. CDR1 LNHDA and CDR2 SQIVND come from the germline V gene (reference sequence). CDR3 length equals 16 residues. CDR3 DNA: TGTGCCAGTATCCTAGGGGGCCCAGAGGACTCCTACGAGCAGTACTTC. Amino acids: CASILGGPEDSYEQYF.

As DNA, the CDR3 is TGTGCCAGCAGCTTGAACTACGGTAGGGAGGTTTACGAGCAGTACTTC. Translation gives CASSLNYGREVYEQYF. This rearrangement joins TRBV5-4 to TRBJ2-7, with D perhaps TRBD2 (6 bases). CDR3 length equals 16 residues. V was pared by 1 base and J by 4 bases, with 18 bases between. From germline, CDR1 is SGHNT and CDR2 YYREEE (reference sequence).

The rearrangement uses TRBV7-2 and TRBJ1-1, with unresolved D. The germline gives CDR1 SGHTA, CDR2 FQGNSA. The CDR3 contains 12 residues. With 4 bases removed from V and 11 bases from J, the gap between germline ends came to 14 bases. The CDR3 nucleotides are TGTGCCAGCAGCTCGACTTTTTTTGGGGCTTTCTTT. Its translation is CASSSTFFGAFF.

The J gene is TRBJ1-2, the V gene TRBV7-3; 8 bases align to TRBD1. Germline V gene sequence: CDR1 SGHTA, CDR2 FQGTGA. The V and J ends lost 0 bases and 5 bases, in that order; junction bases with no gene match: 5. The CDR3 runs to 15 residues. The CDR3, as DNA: TGTGCCAGCAGCTTAACCTCCGACAGGGGATATGGCTACACCTTC. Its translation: CASSLTSDRGYGYTF.

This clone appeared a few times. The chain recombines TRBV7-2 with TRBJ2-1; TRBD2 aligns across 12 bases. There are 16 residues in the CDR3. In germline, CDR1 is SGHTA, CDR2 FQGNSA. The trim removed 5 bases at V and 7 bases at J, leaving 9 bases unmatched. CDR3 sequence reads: CASSPRLAGVGNEQFF. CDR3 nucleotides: TGTGCCAGCAGCCCCCGACTAGCGGGGGTAGGTAATGAGCAGTTCTTC.

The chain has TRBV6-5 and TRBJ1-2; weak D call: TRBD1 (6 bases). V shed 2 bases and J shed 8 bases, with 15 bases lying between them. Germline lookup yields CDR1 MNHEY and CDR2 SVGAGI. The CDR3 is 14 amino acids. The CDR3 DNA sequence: TGTGCCAGCAGTTACGGGGCAGGGGTTGGAGGCTACACCTTC. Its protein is CASSYGAGVGGYTF.

CDR3 in DNA: TGTGCCAGCAGTGAACCTAATCAGGGGGCTGTTGAAGCTTTCTTT. Its protein is CASSEPNQGAVEAFF. The chain combines TRBV6-1 with TRBJ1-1; 8 bases line up with TRBD1. V shed 2 bases and J 7 bases; nucleotides not matched to a gene: 9. The CDR3 is 15 amino acids. Looked up from germline, CDR1 is MNHNS and CDR2 is SASEGT.

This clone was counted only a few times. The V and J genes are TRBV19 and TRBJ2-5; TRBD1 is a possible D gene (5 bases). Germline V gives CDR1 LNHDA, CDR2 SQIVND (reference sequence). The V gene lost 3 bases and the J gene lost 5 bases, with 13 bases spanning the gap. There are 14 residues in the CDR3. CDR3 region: CASSILGLGETQYF. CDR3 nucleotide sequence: TGTGCCAGTAGTATTTTGGGGCTCGGGGAGACCCAGTACTTC. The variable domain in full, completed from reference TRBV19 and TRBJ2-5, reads DGGITQSPKYLFRKEGQNVTLSCEQNLNHDAMYWYRQDPGQGLRLIYYSQIVNDFQKGDIAEGYSVSREKKESFPLTVTSAQKNPTAFYLCASSILGLGETQYFGPGTRLLVL.

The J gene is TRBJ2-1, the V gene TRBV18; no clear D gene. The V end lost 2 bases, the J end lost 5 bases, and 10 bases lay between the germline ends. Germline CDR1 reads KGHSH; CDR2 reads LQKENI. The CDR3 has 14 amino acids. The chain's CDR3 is CASSPAPDNNEQFF. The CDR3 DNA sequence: TGTGCCAGCTCACCAGCCCCAGACAACAATGAGCAGTTCTTC.

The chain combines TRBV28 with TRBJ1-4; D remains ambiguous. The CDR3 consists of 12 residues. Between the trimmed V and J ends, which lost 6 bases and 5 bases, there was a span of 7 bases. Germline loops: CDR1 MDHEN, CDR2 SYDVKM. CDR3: CASSRGNEKLFF. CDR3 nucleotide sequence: TGTGCCAGCAGCCGGGGAAATGAAAAACTGTTTTTT.

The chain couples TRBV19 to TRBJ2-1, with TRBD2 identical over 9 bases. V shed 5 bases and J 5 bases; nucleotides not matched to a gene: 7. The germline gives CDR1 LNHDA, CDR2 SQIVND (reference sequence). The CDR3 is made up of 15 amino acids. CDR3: CASSQVAGENNEQFF. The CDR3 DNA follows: TGTGCCAGTAGTCAGGTAGCGGGGGAAAACAATGAGCAGTTCTTC.

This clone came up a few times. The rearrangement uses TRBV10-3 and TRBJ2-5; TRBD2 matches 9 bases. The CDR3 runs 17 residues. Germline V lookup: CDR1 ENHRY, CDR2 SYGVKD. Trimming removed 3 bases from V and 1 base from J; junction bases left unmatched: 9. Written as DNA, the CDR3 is TGTGCCATCAGTGACCGTCAGACTAGCGGCCCCCAAGAGACCCAGTACTTC. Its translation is CAISDRQTSGPQETQYF.

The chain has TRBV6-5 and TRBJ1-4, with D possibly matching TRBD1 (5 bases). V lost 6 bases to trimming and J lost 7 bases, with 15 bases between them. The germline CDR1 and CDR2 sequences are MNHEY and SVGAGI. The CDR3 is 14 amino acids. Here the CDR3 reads CASRGGLTLEKLFF. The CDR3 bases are TGTGCCAGCAGGGGGGGACTCACTCTTGAAAAACTGTTTTTT.

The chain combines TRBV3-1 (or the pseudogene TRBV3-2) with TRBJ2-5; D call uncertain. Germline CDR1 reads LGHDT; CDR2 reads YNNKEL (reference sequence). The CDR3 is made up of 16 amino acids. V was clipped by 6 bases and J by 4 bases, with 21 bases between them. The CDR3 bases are TGTGCCAGCAGTAATGAACACCTTCGTCTCTTAGAGACCCAGTACTTC. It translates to CASSNEHLRLLETQYF.

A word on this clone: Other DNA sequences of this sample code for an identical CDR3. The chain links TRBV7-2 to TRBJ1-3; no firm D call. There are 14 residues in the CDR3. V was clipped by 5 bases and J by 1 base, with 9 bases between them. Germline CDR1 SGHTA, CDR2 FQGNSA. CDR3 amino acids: CASSRRGSGNTIYF. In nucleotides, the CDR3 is TGTGCCAGCAGCCGGAGAGGATCTGGAAACACCATATATTTT.

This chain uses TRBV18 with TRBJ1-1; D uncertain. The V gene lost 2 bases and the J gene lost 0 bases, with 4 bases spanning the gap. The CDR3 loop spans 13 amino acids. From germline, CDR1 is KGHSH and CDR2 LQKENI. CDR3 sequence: CASSPNMNTEAFF. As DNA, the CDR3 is TGTGCCAGCTCACCAAATATGAACACTGAAGCTTTCTTT.

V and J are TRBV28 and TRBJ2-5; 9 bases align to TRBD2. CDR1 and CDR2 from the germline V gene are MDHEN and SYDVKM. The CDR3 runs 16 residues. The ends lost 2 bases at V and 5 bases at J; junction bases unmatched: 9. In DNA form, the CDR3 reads TGTGCCAGCAGTTTAAGGCGGGAGGGGGCCTTGGAGACCCAGTACTTC. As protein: CASSLRREGALETQYF.

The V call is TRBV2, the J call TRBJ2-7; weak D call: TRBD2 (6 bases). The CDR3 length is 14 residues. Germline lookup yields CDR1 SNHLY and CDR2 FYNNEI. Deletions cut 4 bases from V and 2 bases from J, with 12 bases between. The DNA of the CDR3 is TGTGCCAGCAGTGGACTAGAGGTCGCCTACGAGCAGTACTTC. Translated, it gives CASSGLEVAYEQYF.